What follows describes a single T cell receptor (beta chain). These data come from a study of blood T cell repertoires in COVID-19. Study summary: The samples span acute and convalescent COVID-19 from the United States, Italy and Spain.

V shed 1 base, J shed 8 bases, and the junction held 2 bases outside the gene matches. CDR3 length: 15 amino acids. Germline loops: CDR1 LNHNV, CDR2 YYDKDF (reference sequence). In the source study's methods: Reference gene primers were amplified, and this amplification served to estimate nucleated cell counts. Profiled with immunoSEQ multiplex PCR; TCRdb holds only in-frame clones, not every one. The D gene and trimming were derived from the DNA, and the V and J assignments and clone size from that table. The repertoire holds under 100,000 clones, with around 90% as singletons. The chain links TRBV15 to TRBJ2-2; 12 bases are a match to TRBD2. The material sequenced was peripheral blood. The sequence derives from a woman between 65 and 79 years old with acute or convalescent COVID-19. In DNA, the CDR3 is TGTGCCACCAGCAGAGGACTAGCGGGAGCTGGGGAGCTGTTTTTT. Translated, it gives CATSRGLAGAGELFF.